The clone carrying this T cell receptor beta chain was seen a few times. No antigen is known for it. TCRdb reprocessed the 5' RACE reads via MiXCR and lists one record per CDR3 protein. The table lists 620,000 or so distinct CDR3 sequences, approximately 13% of them singletons, with 15% in the top ten. The data stem from a study of T cells after yellow fever vaccination. Findings and limits, study-wide: Contamination of FACS-sorted repertoires by abundant clonotypes from the bulk population could occur. Subsequent booster samples again held most clones from primary vaccination (96% CD4, about 86% CD8).

Germline V CDR1 and CDR2: SGHDT, YYEEEE. This CDR3 region has 15 residues. V was pared by 0 bases and J by 1 base, with 11 bases between. V is TRBV5-6 and J is TRBJ2-7; tentatively, D is TRBD1 or TRBD2 (5 bases each). Sequenced here: PBMCs, sampled on the day of the yellow fever booster vaccination. This clonotype was sampled from a man aged 25 to 40 who received the YFV17D yellow fever vaccine. Here the CDR3 reads CASSLGARGSYEQYF. CDR3 nucleotides: TGTGCCAGCAGCTTGGGGGCGAGGGGATCCTACGAGCAGTACTTC.